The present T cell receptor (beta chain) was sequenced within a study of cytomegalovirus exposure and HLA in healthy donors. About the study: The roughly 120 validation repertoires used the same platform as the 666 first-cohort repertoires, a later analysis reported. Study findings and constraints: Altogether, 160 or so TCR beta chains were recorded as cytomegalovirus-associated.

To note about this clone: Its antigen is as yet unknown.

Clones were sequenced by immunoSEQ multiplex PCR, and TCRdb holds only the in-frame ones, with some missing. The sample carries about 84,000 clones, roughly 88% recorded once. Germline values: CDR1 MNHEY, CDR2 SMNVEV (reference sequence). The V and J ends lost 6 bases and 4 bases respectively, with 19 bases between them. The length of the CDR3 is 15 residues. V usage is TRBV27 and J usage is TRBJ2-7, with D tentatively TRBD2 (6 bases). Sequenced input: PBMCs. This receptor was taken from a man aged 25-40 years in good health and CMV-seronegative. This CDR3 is CASRPGTPRVYEQYF. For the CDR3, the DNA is TGTGCCAGCAGGCCAGGGACTCCAAGGGTTTACGAGCAGTACTTC.